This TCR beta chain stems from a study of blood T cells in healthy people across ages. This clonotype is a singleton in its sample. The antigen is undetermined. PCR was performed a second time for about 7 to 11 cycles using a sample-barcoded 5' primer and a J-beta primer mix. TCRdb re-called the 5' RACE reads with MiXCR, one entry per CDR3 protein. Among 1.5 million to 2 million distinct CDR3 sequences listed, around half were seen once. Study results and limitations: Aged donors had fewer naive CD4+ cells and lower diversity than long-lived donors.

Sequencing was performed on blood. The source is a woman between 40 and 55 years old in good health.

In DNA, the CDR3 is TGTGCCAGCAGCCAAGATAGCGTGTCGGCGGGCTACACCTTC. Its protein product is CASSQDSVSAGYTF. This chain links TRBV3-1 with TRBJ1-2; no definite D call. CDR1 LGHDT and CDR2 YNNKEL come from the germline V gene (reference sequence). The CDR3 is 14 residues long. Trimming shortened V by 0 bases and J by 8 bases, and 13 bases separated the two germline ends.